A single sample gave rise to the 18 T cell receptor beta chains below, sequenced in a study of CD8 T cells in Susac syndrome. Random hexamers primed reverse transcription of about 0.45 to 1 ug RNA. A single record per CDR3 protein comes from TCRdb applying MiXCR to the immunoSEQ multiplex PCR reads. The sample lists 150,000 to 200,000 distinct CDR3 sequences; 90% to 95% were seen once. Sequences were obtained from CD4+ T cells from PBMCs. These receptors all stem from a human donor in good health.

This clonotype has only one observation. The chain carries TRBV18 and TRBJ2-7, with 9 bases that match TRBD1. CDR3 length: 13 amino acids. Trimming cost V 4 bases and J 5 bases; bases outside gene matches: 3. Germline V CDR1 and CDR2: KGHSH, LQKENI. The CDR3 nucleotides read TGTGCCAGCTCACGGGACAGGGCCCACGAGCAGTACTTC. Translating gives CASSRDRAHEQYF.

This chain's CDR3 is CATSDAGGRTGELFF. The CDR3 nucleotides read TGTGCCACCAGTGACGCGGGGGGACGGACCGGGGAGCTGTTTTTT. V gene TRBV24-1 combines with J gene TRBJ2-2; 8 bases line up with TRBD2. Germline CDR1 reads KGHDR; CDR2 reads SFDVKD. V lost 4 bases to trimming and J lost 5 bases; unmatched junction nucleotides: 5. This CDR3 region has 15 residues.

In this sample, this clonotype turned up a few times. The CDR3 DNA is TGCAGTGCTAGCGGGGGGGCCTACGAGCAGTACTTC. It codes for CSASGGAYEQYF. The rearrangement links TRBV20-1 to TRBJ2-7; the match to TRBD2 covers 8 bases. Per germline, CDR1 DFQATT and CDR2 SNEGSKA (reference sequence). The CDR3 loop spans 12 amino acids. V lost 3 bases to trimming and J lost 2 bases; unmatched junction nucleotides: 0.

The rearrangement links TRBV10-3 to TRBJ2-1; 11 nucleotides line up with TRBD2. CDR3 length: 17 residues. Germline values: CDR1 ENHRY, CDR2 SYGVKD. V dropped 4 bases and J dropped 6; count of bases not matched to a gene: 11. The CDR3 protein is CAISAQTTSGGVNEQFF. The CDR3 DNA follows: TGTGCCATCAGTGCTCAGACCACTAGCGGGGGAGTCAATGAGCAGTTCTTC.

This rearrangement joins TRBV5-1 to TRBJ2-5; D uncertain. CDR3 length: 11 residues. V was trimmed by 5 bases and J by 6 bases, leaving 8 bases between them. Germline V gene sequence: CDR1 SGHRS, CDR2 YFSETQ. In DNA, the CDR3 is TGCGCCAGCAGGGCAGACAAGACCCAGTACTTC. Translating it yields CASRADKTQYF.

The chain combines TRBV29-1 with TRBJ1-1; a weak D match, TRBD1 (5 bases). With 7 bases removed from V and 5 bases from J, the gap between germline ends came to 20 bases. The CDR3 spans 14 residues. Per the germline V gene, CDR1 is SQVTM and CDR2 is ANQGSEA. CDR3 in DNA: TGCAGCGCCCTCCCCGGGCCCGGGGGGACTGAAGCTTTCTTT. Its protein is CSALPGPGGTEAFF.

This chain joins TRBV20-1 and TRBJ1-2, with D possibly TRBD1 on 5 matching bases. The V and J ends lost 5 bases and 7 bases respectively, with 23 bases between them. This CDR3 is built from 15 residues. Germline CDR1 and CDR2: DFQATT and SNEGSKA (reference sequence). CDR3 sequence reads: CSASTWGEGSGGYTF. In DNA form, the CDR3 reads TGCAGTGCTTCTACATGGGGGGAGGGTAGCGGTGGCTACACCTTC.

The chain carries TRBV2 and TRBJ2-7; TRBD1 is a possible D gene (7 bases). V shed 7 bases and J shed 0 bases, with 16 bases lying between them. CDR1 and CDR2 (germline): SNHLY, FYNNEI. The CDR3 runs 15 residues. The CDR3 DNA follows: TGTGCCAGCACCGCCGGAGGGGGCCGCTCCTACGAGCAGTACTTC. Translated, it gives CASTAGGGRSYEQYF.

V is TRBV29-1 and J is TRBJ2-3; 7 positions agree with TRBD1. The CDR3 is 14 amino acids. Losses at the gene ends were 7 bases for V and 1 base for J; bases not matched to a gene: 8. Looked up from germline, CDR1 is SQVTM and CDR2 is ANQGSEA. The CDR3 protein is CSADRAGGTDTQYF. The DNA of the CDR3 is TGCAGCGCAGACAGGGCAGGGGGCACAGATACGCAGTATTTT.

The gene calls are TRBV7-2 and TRBJ1-6; 7 bases are a match to TRBD1. CDR1 and CDR2 (germline): SGHTA, FQGNSA. The CDR3 covers 13 residues. Trimming cost V 3 bases and J 13 bases; bases outside gene matches: 6. CDR3 bases: TGTGCCAGCAGCTTTGGGACAGCCTCCCCCCTCCACTTT. It translates to CASSFGTASPLHF.

The rearrangement links TRBV19 to TRBJ2-7; tentatively, D is TRBD1 (5 bases). The CDR3 has 13 residues. V lost 6 bases, J lost 4 bases, and 13 bases lay in between. Germline lookup yields CDR1 LNHDA and CDR2 SQIVND (reference sequence). The CDR3 coding sequence is TGTGCCAGTAGCTTTCAGGGTAGGTACGAGCAGTACTTC. It is translated as CASSFQGRYEQYF.

V gene TRBV3-1 combines with J gene TRBJ1-3, with D possibly being TRBD1 (5 bases). CDR1 LGHDT and CDR2 YNNKEL come from the germline V gene (reference sequence). The CDR3 sequence is 14 residues long. Trimming removed 3 bases at V and 3 bases at J, with 9 bases between. CDR3 region: CASSHQGLGNTIYF. The CDR3 DNA reads as TGTGCCAGCAGCCATCAGGGACTTGGAAACACCATATATTTT. The entire variable domain, with the rest obtained from reference TRBV3-1 and TRBJ1-3, is as follows: DTAVSQTPKYLVTQMGNDKSIKCEQNLGHDTMYWYKQDSKKFLKIMFSYNNKELIINETVPNRFSPKSPDKAHLNLHINSLELGDSAVYFCASSHQGLGNTIYFGEGSWLTVV.

This sequence joins TRBV6-5 and TRBJ2-7; D unclear. The V gene's germline CDR1 is MNHEY and CDR2 SVGAGI. V shed 2 bases and J shed 2 bases, with 13 bases lying between them. This CDR3 contains 15 residues. The CDR3 sequence is CASSYGPSSTYEQYF. For the CDR3, the DNA is TGTGCCAGCAGTTACGGCCCTTCTTCGACCTACGAGCAGTACTTC.

The CDR3 sequence: CSASDRTEKLFF. Here the CDR3 DNA reads TGCAGTGCTAGCGACCGAACGGAAAAACTGTTTTTT. The genes are TRBV20-1 and TRBJ1-4; D unresolved. CDR3 length: 12 amino acids. V was cut by 3 bases and J by 8 bases, with 10 bases left in between. In germline, CDR1 is DFQATT, CDR2 SNEGSKA (reference sequence).

The V gene is TRBV5-1, the J gene TRBJ1-4; a weak D match, TRBD1 (6 bases). V gave up 1 base and J gave up 8 bases, with 12 bases separating them. Germline assignment: CDR1 SGHRS and CDR2 YFSETQ. This CDR3 is 14 amino acids long. Here the CDR3 reads CASSLRAGEEKLFF. DNA of the CDR3: TGCGCCAGCAGCTTGCGGGCAGGGGAGGAAAAACTGTTTTTT.

Only one count was recorded for this clonotype. The gene calls are TRBV6-5 and TRBJ2-3; 8 bases match TRBD2. In germline, CDR1 is MNHEY, CDR2 SVGAGI. The CDR3 runs 16 residues. V lost 0 bases to trimming and J lost 5 bases; unmatched junction nucleotides: 7. The chain's CDR3 is CASSYSNGGAIDTQYF. Written as DNA, the CDR3 is TGTGCCAGCAGTTACTCGAACGGGGGGGCAATAGATACGCAGTATTTT.

The V and J genes are TRBV20-1 and TRBJ1-2; perhaps TRBD1 as D (5 bases). This CDR3 spans 10 amino acids. V lost 5 bases to trimming and J lost 8 bases, with 9 bases between them. Germline lookup yields CDR1 DFQATT and CDR2 SNEGSKA (reference sequence). CDR3 protein: CSASRDGYTF. Here the CDR3 DNA reads TGCAGTGCTTCCAGGGACGGCTACACCTTC.

Turning to this clonotype: A read error may account for a junction end that differs from germline. CDR3 in amino acids: CALSKTGTGEQYF. The CDR3, as DNA: TGTGCCCTCAGTAAGACAGGTACCGGCGAGCAGTACTTC. The V call is TRBV10-3, the J call TRBJ2-7, with a possible D match to TRBD1 (6 bases). CDR3 size: 13 residues. Germline CDR1 and CDR2: ENHRY and SYGVKD.